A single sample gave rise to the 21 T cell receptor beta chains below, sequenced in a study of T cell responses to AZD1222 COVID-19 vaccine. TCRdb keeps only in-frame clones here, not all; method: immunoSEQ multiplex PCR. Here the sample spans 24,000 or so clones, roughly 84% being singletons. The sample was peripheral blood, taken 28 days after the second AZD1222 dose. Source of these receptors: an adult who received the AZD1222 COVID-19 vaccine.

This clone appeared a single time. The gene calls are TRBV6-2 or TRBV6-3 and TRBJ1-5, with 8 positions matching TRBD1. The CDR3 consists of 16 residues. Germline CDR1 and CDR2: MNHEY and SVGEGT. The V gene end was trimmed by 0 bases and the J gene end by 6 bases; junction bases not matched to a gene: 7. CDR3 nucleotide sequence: TGTGCCAGCAGTTACTCTCCGATAGGGACAGGTCAGCCCCAGCATTTT. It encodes CASSYSPIGTGQPQHF.

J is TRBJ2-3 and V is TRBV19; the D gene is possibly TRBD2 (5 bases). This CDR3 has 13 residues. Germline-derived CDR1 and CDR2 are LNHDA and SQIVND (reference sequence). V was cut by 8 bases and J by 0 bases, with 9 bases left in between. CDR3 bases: TGTGCCAGTCGGGGTTTTAGCACAGATACGCAGTATTTT. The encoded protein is CASRGFSTDTQYF. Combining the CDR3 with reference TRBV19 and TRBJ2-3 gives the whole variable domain DGGITQSPKYLFRKEGQNVTLSCEQNLNHDAMYWYRQDPGQGLRLIYYSQIVNDFQKGDIAEGYSVSREKKESFPLTVTSAQKNPTAFYLCASRGFSTDTQYFGPGTRLTVL.

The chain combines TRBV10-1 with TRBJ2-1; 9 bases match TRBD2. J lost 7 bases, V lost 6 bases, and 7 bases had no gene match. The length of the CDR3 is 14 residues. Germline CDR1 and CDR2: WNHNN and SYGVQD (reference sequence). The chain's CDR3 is CASRGGRAWNEQFF. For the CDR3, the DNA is TGCGCCAGCAGAGGCGGGAGGGCCTGGAATGAGCAGTTCTTC.

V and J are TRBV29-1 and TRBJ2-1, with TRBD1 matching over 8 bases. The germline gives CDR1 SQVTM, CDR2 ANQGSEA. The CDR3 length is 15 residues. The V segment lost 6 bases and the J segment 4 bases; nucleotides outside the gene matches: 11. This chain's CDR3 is CSVGRGTGPYNEQFF. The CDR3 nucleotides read TGCAGCGTGGGAAGAGGGACAGGTCCGTACAATGAGCAGTTCTTC.

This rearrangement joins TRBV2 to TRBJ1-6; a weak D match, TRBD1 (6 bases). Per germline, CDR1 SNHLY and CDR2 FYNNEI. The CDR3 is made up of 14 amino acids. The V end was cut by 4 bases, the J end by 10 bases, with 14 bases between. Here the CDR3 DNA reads TGTGCCAGCAGTGGAGGGGGACGAGGCTCACCCCTCCACTTT. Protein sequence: CASSGGGRGSPLHF.

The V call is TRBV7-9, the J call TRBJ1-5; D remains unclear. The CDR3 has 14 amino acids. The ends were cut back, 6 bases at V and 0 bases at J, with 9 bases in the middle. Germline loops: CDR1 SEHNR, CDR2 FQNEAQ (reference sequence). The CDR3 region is CASSRDISNQPQHF. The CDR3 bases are TGTGCCAGCAGTCGGGATATTAGCAATCAGCCCCAGCATTTT.

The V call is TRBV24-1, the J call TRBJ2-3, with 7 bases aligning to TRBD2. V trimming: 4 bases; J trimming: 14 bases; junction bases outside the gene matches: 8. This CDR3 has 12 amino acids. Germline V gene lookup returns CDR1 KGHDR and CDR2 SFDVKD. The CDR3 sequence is CATSEFGGVWYF. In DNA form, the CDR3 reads TGTGCCACCAGTGAATTTGGGGGGGTATGGTATTTT.

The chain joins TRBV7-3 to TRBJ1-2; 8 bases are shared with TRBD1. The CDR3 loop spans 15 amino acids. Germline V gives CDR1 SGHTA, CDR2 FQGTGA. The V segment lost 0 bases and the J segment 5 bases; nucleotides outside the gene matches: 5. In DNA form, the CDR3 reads TGTGCCAGCAGCTTAACTTCGGACAGGGATTATGGCTACACCTTC. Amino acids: CASSLTSDRDYGYTF. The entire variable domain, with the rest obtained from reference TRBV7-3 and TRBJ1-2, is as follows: GAGVSQTPSNKVTEKGKYVELRCDPISGHTALYWYRQSLGQGPEFLIYFQGTGAADDSGLPNDRFFAVRPEGSVSTLKIQRTERGDSAVYLCASSLTSDRDYGYTFGSGTRLTVV.

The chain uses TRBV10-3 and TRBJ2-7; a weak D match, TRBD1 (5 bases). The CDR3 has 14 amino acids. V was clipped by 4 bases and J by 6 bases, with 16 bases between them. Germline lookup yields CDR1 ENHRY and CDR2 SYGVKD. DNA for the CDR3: TGTGCCATCAGTGTAGAAGGCAGGGAACGCGAGCAGTACTTC. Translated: CAISVEGREREQYF.

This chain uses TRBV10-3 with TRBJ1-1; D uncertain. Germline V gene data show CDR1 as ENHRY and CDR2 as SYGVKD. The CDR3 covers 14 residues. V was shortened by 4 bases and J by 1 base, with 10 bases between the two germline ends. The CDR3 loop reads CAISGPETNTEAFF. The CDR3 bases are TGTGCCATCAGTGGCCCAGAAACGAACACTGAAGCTTTCTTT.

This chain's CDR3 is CASSLASSFHEQYF. DNA of the CDR3: TGTGCCAGCAGCTTAGCCTCATCCTTCCACGAGCAGTACTTC. The V and J genes are TRBV7-9 and TRBJ2-7; no clear D. Trimming stripped 0 bases from V and 5 bases from J, with 11 bases between. The CDR3 has 14 residues. Germline CDR1 and CDR2: SEHNR and FQNEAQ (reference sequence).

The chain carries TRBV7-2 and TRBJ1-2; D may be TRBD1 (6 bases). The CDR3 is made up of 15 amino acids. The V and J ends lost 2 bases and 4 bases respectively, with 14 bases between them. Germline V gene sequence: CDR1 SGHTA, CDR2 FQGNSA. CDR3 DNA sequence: TGTGCCAGCAGCTTACTGATGGACAGCGTCTATGGCTACACCTTC. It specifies CASSLLMDSVYGYTF. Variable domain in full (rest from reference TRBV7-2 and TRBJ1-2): GAGVSQSPSNKVTEKGKDVELRCDPISGHTALYWYRQSLGQGLEFLIYFQGNSAPDKSGLPSDRFSAERTGGSVSTLTIQRTQQEDSAVYLCASSLLMDSVYGYTFGSGTRLTVV.

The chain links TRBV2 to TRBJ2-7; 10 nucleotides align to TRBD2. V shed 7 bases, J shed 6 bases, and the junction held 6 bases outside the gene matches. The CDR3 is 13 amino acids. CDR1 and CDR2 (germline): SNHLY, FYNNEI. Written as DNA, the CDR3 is TGTGCCAGCATGCTAGCGGGAGTAGGCGAGCAGTACTTC. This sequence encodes CASMLAGVGEQYF. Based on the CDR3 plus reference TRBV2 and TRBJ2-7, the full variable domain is EPEVTQTPSHQVTQMGQEVILRCVPISNHLYFYWYRQILGQKVEFLVSFYNNEISEKSEIFDDQFSVERPDGSNFTLKIRSTKLEDSAMYFCASMLAGVGEQYFGPGTRLTVT.

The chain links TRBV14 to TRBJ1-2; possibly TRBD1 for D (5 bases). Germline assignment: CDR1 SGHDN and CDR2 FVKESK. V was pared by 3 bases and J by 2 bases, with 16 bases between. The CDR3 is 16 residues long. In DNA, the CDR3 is TGTGCCAGCAGCCAGGCGGCGGGGCGTCAGAACTATGGCTACACCTTC. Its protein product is CASSQAAGRQNYGYTF.

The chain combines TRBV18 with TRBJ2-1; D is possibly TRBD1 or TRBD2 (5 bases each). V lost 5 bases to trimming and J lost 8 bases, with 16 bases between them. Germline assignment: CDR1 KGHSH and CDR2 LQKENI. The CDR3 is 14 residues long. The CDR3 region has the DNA TGTGCCAGCTCAGGCATTACGCAGGGAGATGAGCAGTTCTTC. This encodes CASSGITQGDEQFF.

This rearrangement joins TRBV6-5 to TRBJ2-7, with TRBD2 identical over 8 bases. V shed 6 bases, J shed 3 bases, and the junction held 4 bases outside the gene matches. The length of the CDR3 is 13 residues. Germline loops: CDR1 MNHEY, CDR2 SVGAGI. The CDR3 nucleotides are TGTGCCAGCAGGGTAGCGGGACGCTACGAGCAGTACTTC. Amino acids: CASRVAGRYEQYF.

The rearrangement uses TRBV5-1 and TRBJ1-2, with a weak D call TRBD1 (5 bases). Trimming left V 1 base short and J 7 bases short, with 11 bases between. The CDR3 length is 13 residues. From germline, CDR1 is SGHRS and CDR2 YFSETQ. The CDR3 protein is CASSLKGESGYTF. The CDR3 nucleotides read TGCGCCAGCAGCTTGAAAGGGGAGTCTGGCTACACCTTC.

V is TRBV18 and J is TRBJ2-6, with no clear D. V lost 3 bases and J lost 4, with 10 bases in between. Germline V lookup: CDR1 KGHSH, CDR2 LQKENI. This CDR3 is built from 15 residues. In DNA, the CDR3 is TGTGCCAGCTCACCCCAACCCTACGGGGCCAACGTCCTGACTTTC. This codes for CASSPQPYGANVLTF.

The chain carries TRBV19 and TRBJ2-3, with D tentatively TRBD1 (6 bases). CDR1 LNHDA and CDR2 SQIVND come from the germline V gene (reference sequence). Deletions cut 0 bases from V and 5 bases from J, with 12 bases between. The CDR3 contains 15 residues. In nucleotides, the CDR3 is TGTGCCAGTAGTATAGAGGACAGCACCATAGATACGCAGTATTTT. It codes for CASSIEDSTIDTQYF.

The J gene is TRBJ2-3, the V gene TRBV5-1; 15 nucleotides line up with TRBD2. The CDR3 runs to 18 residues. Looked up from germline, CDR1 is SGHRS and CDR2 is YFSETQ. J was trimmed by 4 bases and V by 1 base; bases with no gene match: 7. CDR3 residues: CASSLWTSGREIADTQYF. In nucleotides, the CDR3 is TGCGCCAGCAGCTTGTGGACTAGCGGGAGGGAAATCGCAGATACGCAGTATTTT.

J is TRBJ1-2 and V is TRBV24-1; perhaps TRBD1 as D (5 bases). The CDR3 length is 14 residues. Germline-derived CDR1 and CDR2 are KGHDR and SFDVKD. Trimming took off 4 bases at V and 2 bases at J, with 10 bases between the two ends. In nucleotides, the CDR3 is TGTGCCACCAGTGACGCGACAGAGAACTATGGCTACACCTTC. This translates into CATSDATENYGYTF.